The entry that follows covers one TCR beta chain sequence. This record belongs to a study of Ad26.COV2.S vaccination and SARS-CoV-2 variants. Repertoires were generated with immunoSEQ multiplex PCR, while TCRdb's copy carries only in-frame clones and drops some. The sample has about 350,000 clones, 88% seen once. Sample treatment: roughly 18 received Ad26.COV2.S at low or high dose, single or two shots; several received placebo; per-sample allocation not given. Samples analyzed were those drawn on day 63 after the first vaccine or placebo injection. V lost 3 bases and J 1 base, leaving 9 bases between the germline ends. CDR1 is LNHDA, CDR2 SQIVND, per germline (reference sequence). CDR3 length equals 14 residues.

V usage is TRBV19 and J usage is TRBJ2-5, with a tentative D call TRBD2 (6 bases). This sequence was found in a person between 18 and 59 years old who received the Ad26.COV2.S COVID-19 vaccine or a placebo. This specimen consisted of peripheral blood, obtained in a trial of Ad26.COV2.S vaccine versus placebo. The CDR3 spells CASSITGVQETQYF. DNA of the CDR3: TGTGCCAGTAGTATCACGGGGGTCCAAGAGACCCAGTACTTC. The full variable domain, with the rest looked up from reference TRBV19 and TRBJ2-5, is DGGITQSPKYLFRKEGQNVTLSCEQNLNHDAMYWYRQDPGQGLRLIYYSQIVNDFQKGDIAEGYSVSREKKESFPLTVTSAQKNPTAFYLCASSITGVQETQYFGPGTRLLVL.